The 18 T cell receptor beta chains below were found in one sample sequenced in a study of blood T cell repertoires in COVID-19. Data came from immunoSEQ multiplex PCR; TCRdb stores just in-frame clones and leaves some out. The profile shows around 50,000 clones, 90% of them singletons. The specimen was peripheral blood. These receptors were collected from a human donor in a cohort sampled during active COVID-19.

The rearrangement joins TRBV6-5 to TRBJ2-7; 8 bases line up with TRBD1. Germline loops: CDR1 MNHEY, CDR2 SVGAGI. The CDR3 has 14 residues. Losses at the gene ends were 6 bases for V and 3 bases for J; bases not matched to a gene: 7. CDR3 protein: CASSPRTGFYEQYF. The CDR3 DNA is TGTGCCAGCAGCCCCCGGACAGGGTTCTACGAGCAGTACTTC.

V is TRBV19 and J is TRBJ2-4; 7 bases match TRBD2. V lost 7 bases and J lost 6; bases outside the gene matches: 18. The germline CDR1 and CDR2 sequences are LNHDA and SQIVND (reference sequence). The CDR3 extends over 17 amino acids. CDR3 sequence reads: CASTRDGTGGRGNIQYF. The CDR3 DNA follows: TGTGCCAGTACCAGGGACGGGACGGGAGGAAGGGGAAACATTCAGTACTTC.

The chain carries TRBV7-3 and TRBJ2-5; 7 bases are shared with TRBD2. J gave up 2 bases and V 1 base, and 10 bases lay outside the gene matches. Germline loops: CDR1 SGHTA, CDR2 FQGTGA. There are 17 residues in the CDR3. The CDR3 spells CASSLNPTGRGQETQYF. The CDR3 bases are TGTGCCAGCAGCTTAAATCCCACGGGGCGGGGGCAAGAGACCCAGTACTTC.

This chain uses TRBV6-1 with TRBJ1-2; possible D gene TRBD1, 6 bases. Germline lookup yields CDR1 MNHNS and CDR2 SASEGT. The CDR3 is 14 residues long. Trimming removed 0 bases from V and 5 bases from J, with 10 bases in between. The CDR3 DNA reads TGTGCCAGCAGTGAAGCCGACACAGGGTATGGCTACACCTTC. This sequence encodes CASSEADTGYGYTF.

The CDR3 sequence is CASSNLLTSGMGTDTQYF. The CDR3, as DNA: TGTGCCAGCAGCAACCTCTTGACTAGCGGGATGGGCACAGATACGCAGTATTTT. The chain uses TRBV21-1 and TRBJ2-3; TRBD2 reflects the table's D call only, with no check against the DNA. TRBV21-1 is designated a pseudogene. The CDR3 runs to 18 residues.

CDR3 coding DNA: TGTGCCACCAGTGATACTAACACTGAAGCTTTCTTT. Protein: CATSDTNTEAFF. The rearrangement joins TRBV24-1 to TRBJ1-1; D not resolved. This CDR3 spans 12 amino acids. The V gene's germline CDR1 is KGHDR and CDR2 SFDVKD. V lost 3 bases and J lost 2, with 3 bases in between.

The V and J genes are TRBV18 and TRBJ2-4; the D gene is possibly TRBD2 (5 bases). Per the germline V gene, CDR1 is KGHSH and CDR2 is LQKENI. CDR3 length equals 14 residues. Trimming left V 1 base short and J 6 bases short, with 10 bases between. The CDR3 is CASSPRENLNIQYF. For the CDR3, the DNA is TGTGCCAGCTCACCACGGGAGAACCTAAACATTCAGTACTTC.

This rearrangement joins TRBV9 to TRBJ2-1; D is perhaps TRBD2 (6 bases). Germline CDR1 is SGDLS and CDR2 is YYNGEE. Between the trimmed V and J ends, which lost 2 bases and 6 bases, there was a span of 12 bases. CDR3 size: 14 residues. Written as DNA, the CDR3 is TGTGCCAGCAGCGTGTGGACGGGGGTCAATGAGCAGTTCTTC. This translates into CASSVWTGVNEQFF. Full variable domain (missing parts from reference TRBV9 and TRBJ2-1): DSGVTQTPKHLITATGQRVTLRCSPRSGDLSVYWYQQSLDQGLQFLIQYYNGEERAKGNILERFSAQQFPDLHSELNLSSLELGDSALYFCASSVWTGVNEQFFGPGTRLTVL.

V usage is TRBV11-3 and J usage is TRBJ1-5; no clear D gene. The V gene lost 6 bases and the J gene lost 2 bases, with 11 bases spanning the gap. Germline V gene lookup returns CDR1 SGHNT and CDR2 YENEEA. The CDR3 covers 14 residues. The DNA of the CDR3 is TGTGCCAGCAGATTCAGGTATTGCAATCAGCCCCAGCATTTT. Protein product: CASRFRYCNQPQHF. The entire variable domain, with the rest obtained from reference TRBV11-3 and TRBJ1-5, is as follows: EAGVVQSPRYKIIEKKQPVAFWCNPISGHNTLYWYLQNLGQGPELLIRYENEEAVDDSQLPKDRFSAERLKGVDSTLKIQPAELGDSAVYLCASRFRYCNQPQHFGDGTRLSIL.

The CDR3, as DNA: TGCGCCAGCAGCTTGCGGCTAGCGGGAAAGTGGGGAGAGACCCAGTACTTC. It codes for CASSLRLAGKWGETQYF. This chain connects TRBV5-1 to TRBJ2-5, with 9 bases identical to TRBD2. Germline V gene lookup returns CDR1 SGHRS and CDR2 YFSETQ. CDR3 length: 17 residues. The ends lost 1 base at V and 4 bases at J; junction bases unmatched: 11. The full variable domain, its missing parts supplied by reference TRBV5-1 and TRBJ2-5, is KAGVTQTPRYLIKTRGQQVTLSCSPISGHRSVSWYQQTPGQGLQFLFEYFSETQRNKGNFPGRFSGRQFSNSRSEMNVSTLELGDSALYLCASSLRLAGKWGETQYFGPGTRLLVL.

This clone came up a few times. The rearrangement links TRBV25-1 to TRBJ1-3; D is uncertain. This CDR3 spans 15 amino acids. Germline V lookup: CDR1 MGHDK, CDR2 SYGVNS. The V end was cut by 6 bases, the J end by 4 bases, with 16 bases between. CDR3 in amino acids: CASSPTRLRGNTIYF. The CDR3 nucleotides read TGTGCCAGCAGCCCAACAAGGCTGCGGGGAAACACCATATATTTT.

The V call is TRBV7-6, the J call TRBJ1-3, with D tentatively TRBD1 (5 bases). The germline V and J ends were trimmed by 1 base and 4 bases, with 17 bases remaining between them. The CDR3 is 17 amino acids. Germline-derived CDR1 and CDR2 are SGHVS and FNYEAQ. For the CDR3, the DNA is TGTGCCAGCAGCTTAGGGGGCCAGCAGGGCGCGGGAAACACCATATATTTT. Residues: CASSLGGQQGAGNTIYF.

The chain carries TRBV9 and TRBJ2-1, with a tentative D call TRBD1 (5 bases). V was shortened by 4 bases and J by 0 bases, with 8 bases between the two germline ends. CDR3 size: 14 residues. From germline, CDR1 is SGDLS and CDR2 YYNGEE. This CDR3 reads CASSSRGSYNEQFF. The CDR3 bases are TGTGCCAGCAGCTCTAGGGGCTCCTACAATGAGCAGTTCTTC. The full variable domain, completed using reference TRBV9 and TRBJ2-1, is DSGVTQTPKHLITATGQRVTLRCSPRSGDLSVYWYQQSLDQGLQFLIQYYNGEERAKGNILERFSAQQFPDLHSELNLSSLELGDSALYFCASSSRGSYNEQFFGPGTRLTVL.

The V and J genes are TRBV27 and TRBJ2-1, with 11 bases that match TRBD2. Per the germline V gene, CDR1 is MNHEY and CDR2 is SMNVEV (reference sequence). The junction had 6 bases not matched to a gene; V was cut back by 6 bases and J by 2 bases. The CDR3 runs to 16 residues. The CDR3 region is CASRSTSGSTYNEQFF. The DNA for the CDR3 is TGTGCCAGCAGATCTACTAGCGGGAGCACCTACAATGAGCAGTTCTTC.

The chain recombines TRBV27 with TRBJ1-1; maybe TRBD1 (6 bases). The germline CDR1 and CDR2 sequences are MNHEY and SMNVEV (reference sequence). The V and J ends lost 6 bases and 5 bases respectively, with 13 bases between them. The CDR3 has 13 amino acids. CDR3: CASRLPGETEAFF. The CDR3 DNA follows: TGTGCCAGCAGGTTGCCAGGGGAAACTGAAGCTTTCTTT.

This chain links TRBV4-1 with TRBJ2-3, with a tentative D call TRBD2 (5 bases). Trimming shortened V by 0 bases and J by 9 bases, and 10 bases separated the two germline ends. The V gene's germline CDR1 is MGHRA and CDR2 YSYEKL. The CDR3 contains 13 residues. CDR3 sequence reads: CASSQDDRGTQYF. The DNA for the CDR3 is TGCGCCAGCAGCCAAGACGATAGAGGGACGCAGTATTTT.

The CDR3: CSASPGRVNEQYF. In DNA, the CDR3 is TGCAGTGCTAGTCCCGGGAGGGTCAACGAGCAGTACTTC. The chain joins TRBV20-1 to TRBJ2-7, with 8 nucleotides matching TRBD2. This CDR3 region has 13 residues. Germline V CDR1 and CDR2: DFQATT, SNEGSKA (reference sequence). V gave up 3 bases and J gave up 5 bases; unmatched junction bases: 6.

The gene calls are TRBV6-6 and TRBJ2-3; tentatively, D is TRBD2 (6 bases). CDR3 length: 14 amino acids. CDR1 and CDR2 (germline): MNHNY, SVGAGI (reference sequence). The ends were cut back, 10 bases at V and 0 bases at J, with 14 bases in the middle. The CDR3: CATQKGTSTDTQYF. CDR3 bases: TGTGCCACCCAAAAGGGGACTAGCACAGATACGCAGTATTTT.